The T cell receptor beta chain described here comes from a study of tumor-infiltrating lymphocytes in oesophageal squamous cell carcinoma. CDR3 size: 17 residues. Germline-derived CDR1 and CDR2 are LNHDA and SQIVND (reference sequence). Trimming at V came to 2 bases and at J to 11 bases, leaving 17 bases not matched to a gene. TCRdb re-derived calls from the PCR reads in MiXCR, one entry per CDR3 protein. The sample has tens of thousands of distinct CDR3 sequences; more than 35% are singletons. The gene calls are TRBV19 and TRBJ2-5, with TRBD2 matching 10 bases. The TCR originated in a male donor with esophageal squamous cell carcinoma. The sample was esophageal tumor tissue. DNA of the CDR3: TGTGCCAGTAGTATAAGGGCTAGCGGGAGCTCCTACAATGAGCAGTACTTC. Amino acids: CASSIRASGSSYNEQYF.